This T cell receptor beta chain came from a study of OX40 agonist ivuxolimab in advanced cancers. Study summary: With a range of about 23 to 85, age averaged approximately 60 years, and about 82% were male. Findings and caveats of the study: There were, on average, more expanded clones in CD8+ T cells than in CD4+.

Libraries were prepared by immunoSEQ multiplex PCR; TCRdb keeps only in-frame clonotypes and omits some of them. Of 30,000 to 40,000 clones detected, over 65% appear once; the ten largest clones hold roughly an eighth. In the case of this clone: The target antigen is unknown.

The V segment lost 6 bases and the J segment 2 bases; nucleotides outside the gene matches: 5. Germline V gene data show CDR1 as MGHDK and CDR2 as SYGVNS. The CDR3 has 16 residues. The receptor was isolated from an adult with an advanced solid tumor such as melanoma, head and neck, liver or kidney cancer. The rearrangement uses TRBV25-1 and TRBJ2-1, with TRBD2 matching over 12 bases. The sample here was CD4+ or CD8+ T cells sorted from blood, taken in a trial of the OX40 agonist ivuxolimab. The CDR3 DNA follows: TGTGCCAGCAGGACTAGCGGGAGTAACGCCTACAATGAGCAGTTCTTC. Translating gives CASRTSGSNAYNEQFF.